This T cell receptor (beta chain) was retrieved from a study of regulatory T cells in long-lasting Graves disease. General study findings and limits: Persistent Graves' patients showed less TCR diversity than newly diagnosed patients showed. Persistent disease showed a preference for TRBV28, TRBJ1-2 and TRBJ2-5.

Trimming shortened V by 0 bases and J by 4 bases, and 9 bases separated the two germline ends. Germline V gene data show CDR1 as LGHNA and CDR2 as YSLEER. CDR3 length: 14 amino acids. Arm-PCR of CDR3 regions and iRepertoire HTBI primers were used to build TCR beta libraries. TCRdb reanalysed the multiplex PCR reads using MiXCR and keeps one entry per CDR3 protein. The sample yields over 300,000 distinct CDR3 sequences, 15% to 20% seen once. Time point in this sample: persistent/refractory GD, antithyroid drugs over 5 years with positive TRAb. Generation of the TCR library employed RNA extracted from PBMCs. Patients came through an endocrinology department, and that department was in Xi'an, China. Around 9 milliliters of peripheral blood went into EDTA tubes. In this sample, this clonotype turned up a few times. What it binds is not known.

The receptor was derived from a female donor with Graves disease. This chain uses TRBV4-3 with TRBJ1-1; no firm D call. The starting material was peripheral blood mononuclear cells (PBMCs), obtained when the disease was refractory, from a patient treated with antithyroid drugs. DNA of the CDR3: TGCGCCAGCAGCCAAGATTTCGGACGCACTGAAGCTTTCTTT. It codes for CASSQDFGRTEAFF.